The clone carrying this T cell receptor (beta chain) was seen many times. Antigen: not known. Amplified regions were TCR beta CDR3 sequences from RNA transcripts. The study used the HTBI primer set for a first-round RT-PCR of the TCR CDR3. TCRdb re-called the multiplex PCR reads through MiXCR, storing one row per CDR3 protein. There are about 420,000 distinct CDR3 sequences in the sample; 15% to 18% occur only once, and around an eighth lies in the top ten. The ends were cut back, 3 bases at V and 5 bases at J, with 10 bases in the middle. This CDR3 has 13 amino acids. In germline, CDR1 is MDHEN, CDR2 SYDVKM. The data are from a study of T cells in Graves' hyperthyroidism and ophthalmopathy. Study-wide results and limits: Classification by a 13 V-J model distinguished ophthalmopathy from stable hyperthyroidism.

Criteria for exclusion of patients were uncontrolled infection, other autoimmune disease, pregnancy or lactation. V is TRBV28 and J is TRBJ2-5; D is possibly TRBD2 (6 bases). Sequenced input: blood. The receptor was derived from a young woman with Graves' hyperthyroidism. CDR3: CASSFRGLETQYF. As DNA, the CDR3 is TGTGCCAGCAGTTTTAGGGGACTGGAGACCCAGTACTTC. The entire variable domain, with the rest obtained from reference TRBV28 and TRBJ2-5, is as follows: DVKVTQSSRYLVKRTGEKVFLECVQDMDHENMFWYRQDPGLGLRLIYFSYDVKMKEKGDIPEGYSVSREKKERFSLILESASTNQTSMYLCASSFRGLETQYFGPGTRLLVL.